One sample yielded the 10 T cell receptor beta chains listed below, sequenced in a study of CD4 T cells in relation to SARS-CoV-2 and coronaviruses. These receptors have no known antigen. TCRdb's copy holds only in-frame clones and misses some; the assay was immunoSEQ multiplex PCR. The sample has 38,000 or so clones, 60% to 80% seen once. The specimen sequenced was memory CD4+ T cells from PBMCs, cultured in vitro. The receptor set was obtained from an adult with COVID-19.

V is TRBV3-1 (or the pseudogene TRBV3-2) and J is TRBJ2-7; 13 bases agree with TRBD2. The CDR3 is made up of 14 amino acids. Germline assignment: CDR1 LGHDT and CDR2 YNNKEL (reference sequence). V dropped 4 bases and J dropped 7; count of bases not matched to a gene: 4. The CDR3 DNA sequence: TGTGCCAGCAGCCGGGGGACTAGCGGGGAAGAGCAGTACTTC. It encodes CASSRGTSGEEQYF.

This sequence joins TRBV20-1 and TRBJ2-7; D is undetermined. CDR3 size: 11 residues. Trimming shortened V by 5 bases and J by 4 bases, and 9 bases separated the two germline ends. Germline V gives CDR1 DFQATT, CDR2 SNEGSKA (reference sequence). The CDR3 region has the DNA TGCAGTGCTTCCCACACTTACGAGCAGTACTTC. As protein: CSASHTYEQYF.

CDR3 sequence reads: CASSTGGPGELFF. CDR3 nucleotides: TGTGCCAGCAGCACGGGAGGGCCCGGGGAGCTGTTTTTT. V usage is TRBV7-3 and J usage is TRBJ2-2; the match to TRBD2 covers 8 bases. CDR1 and CDR2 (germline): SGHTA, FQGTGA. V shed 5 bases, J shed 6 bases, and the junction held 2 bases outside the gene matches. CDR3 length: 13 residues.

The CDR3, as DNA: TGTGCCAGCAGTTTCCCCGACTCCAAGCGGGGAGGGCCAGTGCAGTACTTC. Protein product: CASSFPDSKRGGPVQYF. The J gene is TRBJ2-7, the V gene TRBV6-2 or TRBV6-3; 7 bases agree with TRBD2. This CDR3 is built from 17 residues. Trimming at V came to 4 bases and at J to 9 bases, leaving 21 bases not matched to a gene. Looked up from germline, CDR1 is MNHEY and CDR2 is SVGEGT.

This clone was counted a few times. This sequence joins TRBV24-1 and TRBJ2-3; D is unresolved. The germline CDR1 and CDR2 sequences are KGHDR and SFDVKD. Trimming shortened V by 1 base and J by 5 bases, and 3 bases separated the two germline ends. This CDR3 region has 12 residues. CDR3 in amino acids: CATSDFVDTQYF. Here the CDR3 DNA reads TGTGCCACCAGTGATTTTGTAGATACGCAGTATTTT.

J is TRBJ2-7 and V is TRBV13; 12 bases are shared with TRBD2. Germline loops: CDR1 PRHDT, CDR2 FYEKMQ (reference sequence). CDR3 length: 17 residues. The V segment lost 5 bases and the J segment 5 bases; nucleotides outside the gene matches: 13. CDR3 nucleotides: TGTGCCAGCAGCCAAGAGCTGCTAGCGGGAGGGGTGGACGAGCAGTACTTC. Translation: CASSQELLAGGVDEQYF.

Written as DNA, the CDR3 is TGTGCCAGCAGTAATATTACGCCCCGACAGGAAGGGCAGTATTTT. It translates to CASSNITPRQEGQYF. The V gene is TRBV2, the J gene TRBJ2-3; D may be TRBD1 (6 bases). The V gene lost 5 bases and the J gene lost 11 bases, with 23 bases spanning the gap. From germline, CDR1 is SNHLY and CDR2 FYNNEI. The CDR3 has 15 amino acids.

The chain carries TRBV5-1 and TRBJ2-1, with 7 positions matching TRBD2. The CDR3 length is 14 residues. Trimming at V came to 2 bases and at J to 5 bases, leaving 4 bases not matched to a gene. Germline CDR1 SGHRS, CDR2 YFSETQ. The CDR3 is CASSLAGNHNEQFF. CDR3 in DNA: TGCGCCAGCAGCTTAGCGGGGAATCACAATGAGCAGTTCTTC. Filled out from reference TRBV5-1 and TRBJ2-1, the complete variable domain reads KAGVTQTPRYLIKTRGQQVTLSCSPISGHRSVSWYQQTPGQGLQFLFEYFSETQRNKGNFPGRFSGRQFSNSRSEMNVSTLELGDSALYLCASSLAGNHNEQFFGPGTRLTVL.

This chain links TRBV11-2 with TRBJ2-7; unclear D gene. V was shortened by 5 bases and J by 5 bases, with 19 bases between the two germline ends. The length of the CDR3 is 15 residues. CDR1 and CDR2 (germline): SGHAT, FQNNGV. The CDR3 coding sequence is TGTGCCAGCAGCCGCTTGACGGGTTGGAGTAACGAGCAGTACTTC. As protein: CASSRLTGWSNEQYF.

The chain combines TRBV2 with TRBJ2-3, with D possibly being TRBD1 (6 bases). The CDR3 consists of 13 residues. Trimming removed 2 bases at V and 6 bases at J, with 9 bases between. The germline CDR1 and CDR2 sequences are SNHLY and FYNNEI. The CDR3 DNA reads TGTGCCAGCAGTGAACAGGGGATGGATACGCAGTATTTT. Its translation: CASSEQGMDTQYF.